One sample yielded the 21 T cell receptor beta chains listed below, sequenced in a study of cytomegalovirus exposure and HLA in healthy donors. In the PCR, 60 Vbeta and 13 Jbeta primers were used. This table comes from immunoSEQ multiplex PCR, and its TCRdb copy is limited to in-frame clones, with some not included. The sample has some 99,000 clones, just under 70% seen once. The specimen sequenced was PBMCs. Every receptor here comes from a woman in her sixties or seventies in good health and CMV-seropositive.

The rearrangement joins TRBV18 to TRBJ1-2, with D perhaps matching TRBD1 (6 bases). Germline V lookup: CDR1 KGHSH, CDR2 LQKENI. With 4 bases removed from V and 2 bases from J, the gap between germline ends came to 8 bases. The CDR3 is 13 amino acids. CDR3: CASSRDTNYGYTF. The DNA of the CDR3 is TGTGCCAGCTCACGGGACACGAACTATGGCTACACCTTC.

This chain joins TRBV19 and TRBJ1-1; 8 bases fit TRBD1. V lost 4 bases, J lost 7 bases, and 11 bases stayed unmatched. Germline lookup yields CDR1 LNHDA and CDR2 SQIVND (reference sequence). CDR3 length: 15 residues. CDR3 DNA: TGTGCCAGTAGTACACGGACAGGGCACGGCGGTGAAGCTTTCTTT. Translating it yields CASSTRTGHGGEAFF.

J is TRBJ1-2 and V is TRBV10-3; 7 bases are shared with TRBD1. The germline CDR1 and CDR2 sequences are ENHRY and SYGVKD. The CDR3 is made up of 17 amino acids. V gave up 2 bases and J gave up 0 bases; unmatched junction bases: 9. The CDR3 region is CAISELGTAQANYGYTF. The CDR3 bases are TGTGCCATCAGTGAGCTCGGGACAGCTCAAGCTAACTATGGCTACACCTTC.

V usage is TRBV6-5 and J usage is TRBJ2-1; D not resolved. The CDR3 is 14 residues long. V was cut by 6 bases and J by 6 bases, with 15 bases left in between. Germline CDR1 MNHEY, CDR2 SVGAGI. CDR3: CASSPLLLRNEQFF. The CDR3 nucleotides read TGTGCCAGCAGCCCACTCCTCCTACGCAATGAGCAGTTCTTC.

The rearrangement links TRBV9 to TRBJ2-3; maybe TRBD2 (5 bases). The germline V and J ends were trimmed by 3 bases and 2 bases, with 10 bases remaining between them. The CDR3 spans 14 residues. The germline gives CDR1 SGDLS, CDR2 YYNGEE. CDR3 in DNA: TGTGCCAGCAGCGACAGAGGGTTCACAGATACGCAGTATTTT. It translates to CASSDRGFTDTQYF.

This clone was observed a handful of times. This rearrangement joins TRBV9 to TRBJ1-2; D is perhaps TRBD1 (6 bases). Trimming removed 4 bases at V and 8 bases at J, with 21 bases between. The CDR3 has 15 residues. Germline loops: CDR1 SGDLS, CDR2 YYNGEE. CDR3 nucleotides: TGTGCCAGCAGCCTCCAGTCGACCACAGGGCCCGGCTACACCTTC. Amino acids: CASSLQSTTGPGYTF.

The chain employs TRBV7-3 and TRBJ2-3; TRBD1 matches at 9 bases. The CDR3 is made up of 17 amino acids. The trim removed 2 bases at V and 6 bases at J, leaving 12 bases unmatched. Germline CDR1 and CDR2: SGHTA and FQGTGA. CDR3 in amino acids: CASSLSPAGTGPDTQYF. The DNA for the CDR3 is TGTGCCAGCAGCTTATCTCCGGCCGGGACAGGGCCCGATACGCAGTATTTT.

J is TRBJ2-6 and V is TRBV19; 8 nucleotides match TRBD1. Germline CDR1 and CDR2: LNHDA and SQIVND (reference sequence). Germline trimming cut 10 bases from V and 3 bases from J; bases unmatched to any gene: 17. CDR3 length: 18 residues. As DNA, the CDR3 is TGTGCCACGAAACAGGGGGTGCACACTCCGGGTGGGGCCAACGTCCTGACTTTC. Translated, it gives CATKQGVHTPGGANVLTF.

This clone showed up just a few times. V usage is TRBV7-2 and J usage is TRBJ2-1; 7 nucleotides line up with TRBD1. The germline gives CDR1 SGHTA, CDR2 FQGNSA. This CDR3 has 15 amino acids. Germline trimming cut 5 bases from V and 9 bases from J; bases unmatched to any gene: 13. The DNA of the CDR3 is TGTGCCAGCAGCCAGGGACAGACCCTTTTAGTTGAGCAGTTCTTC. Protein: CASSQGQTLLVEQFF.

This clone has more than one count but fewer than ten. This rearrangement joins TRBV6-5 to TRBJ1-6; D not resolved. CDR3 size: 14 residues. V was trimmed by 2 bases and J by 13 bases, leaving 15 bases between them. Germline CDR1 and CDR2: MNHEY and SVGAGI. The CDR3, as DNA: TGTGCCAGCAGTTACGAGGCGTGGAGTTTTCCCCTCCACTTT. This sequence encodes CASSYEAWSFPLHF.

About this clone: Likely a read error: the CDR3 ends without its conserved phenylalanine or tryptophan. The chain recombines TRBV30 with TRBJ1-6, with 7 bases identical to TRBD1. Germline CDR1 and CDR2: GTSNPN and SVGIG (reference sequence). V lost 8 bases to trimming and J lost 7 bases; unmatched junction nucleotides: 8. The CDR3 covers 13 residues. The CDR3 protein is CAVEGASNSPLHL. CDR3 in DNA: TGTGCCGTCGAGGGGGCGTCGAATTCACCCCTCCACCTT.

V and J are TRBV19 and TRBJ2-1; 8 positions match TRBD2. The ends lost 3 bases at V and 5 bases at J; junction bases unmatched: 6. Germline CDR1 reads LNHDA; CDR2 reads SQIVND (reference sequence). The CDR3 covers 15 residues. The CDR3 is CASSIGGGSNNEQFF. DNA for the CDR3: TGTGCCAGTAGTATCGGCGGGGGGAGCAACAATGAGCAGTTCTTC.

V gene TRBV7-2 combines with J gene TRBJ2-7; D not certain. Looked up from germline, CDR1 is SGHTA and CDR2 is FQGNSA. The CDR3 extends over 13 amino acids. The germline V and J ends were trimmed by 4 bases and 2 bases, with 9 bases remaining between them. The CDR3 protein is CASSSYLPYEQYF. Here the CDR3 DNA reads TGTGCCAGCAGCTCGTACTTGCCCTACGAGCAGTACTTC.

The J gene is TRBJ1-1, the V gene TRBV5-1; TRBD1 is a possible D gene (6 bases). Trimming cost V 6 bases and J 1 base, with 10 bases left between them. Germline V gene lookup returns CDR1 SGHRS and CDR2 YFSETQ. The CDR3 is made up of 13 amino acids. CDR3 in amino acids: CASTQGSNTEAFF. The CDR3 DNA is TGCGCCAGCACTCAGGGGTCGAACACTGAAGCTTTCTTT.

The rearrangement links TRBV11-2 to TRBJ2-7, with 7 bases aligning to TRBD1. Germline-derived CDR1 and CDR2 are SGHAT and FQNNGV. Trimming cost V 5 bases and J 0 bases; bases outside gene matches: 7. This CDR3 has 15 amino acids. The CDR3 DNA reads TGTGCCAGCAGCCCGACGACAGGGAGCTCCTACGAGCAGTACTTC. Protein sequence: CASSPTTGSSYEQYF.

This chain connects TRBV7-9 to TRBJ2-1, with 10 bases identical to TRBD2. Looked up from germline, CDR1 is SEHNR and CDR2 is FQNEAQ (reference sequence). The CDR3 runs 15 residues. V gave up 5 bases and J gave up 7 bases; unmatched junction bases: 8. CDR3 loop: CASSPSGGGYNEQFF. The CDR3, as DNA: TGTGCCAGCAGCCCGAGCGGGGGGGGATATAATGAGCAGTTCTTC.

This chain joins TRBV7-2 and TRBJ1-2, with 7 bases fitting TRBD1. The CDR3 is 15 residues long. The V gene's germline CDR1 is SGHTA and CDR2 FQGNSA. V shed 1 base, J shed 3 bases, and the junction held 5 bases outside the gene matches. CDR3 DNA sequence: TGTGCCAGCAGCTTAGTTACTGGGACAGACTATGGCTACACCTTC. This sequence encodes CASSLVTGTDYGYTF.

The rearrangement uses TRBV5-4 and TRBJ1-6; 10 nucleotides agree with TRBD1. The CDR3 covers 16 residues. J lost 4 bases, V lost 0 bases, and 1 base had no gene match. Germline CDR1 SGHNT, CDR2 YYREEE (reference sequence). In DNA form, the CDR3 reads TGTGCCAGCAGCTTGGGGGACAGGGGATATAATTCACCCCTCCACTTT. It encodes CASSLGDRGYNSPLHF. Full variable domain (missing parts from reference TRBV5-4 and TRBJ1-6): ETGVTQSPTHLIKTRGQQVTLRCSSQSGHNTVSWYQQALGQGPQFIFQYYREEENGRGNFPPRFSGLQFPNYSSELNVNALELDDSALYLCASSLGDRGYNSPLHFGNGTRLTVT.

The chain joins TRBV6-5 to TRBJ1-2, with 8 bases fitting TRBD1. Germline CDR1 and CDR2: MNHEY and SVGAGI. V shed 2 bases and J 8 bases; nucleotides not matched to a gene: 10. The CDR3 consists of 15 residues. This CDR3 is CASSYGDRPTRGYTF. The DNA for the CDR3 is TGTGCCAGCAGTTACGGGGACAGGCCCACTAGGGGCTACACCTTC.

The J gene is TRBJ1-2, the V gene TRBV19, with 11 bases aligning to TRBD1. Trimming at V came to 7 bases and at J to 0 bases, leaving 13 bases not matched to a gene. The CDR3 is 18 residues long. Per the germline V gene, CDR1 is LNHDA and CDR2 is SQIVND (reference sequence). Here the CDR3 reads CASNPGQGAYWSNYGYTF. The CDR3 nucleotides read TGTGCCAGTAATCCCGGACAGGGGGCGTATTGGTCTAACTATGGCTACACCTTC.

This chain links TRBV6-1 with TRBJ1-5; D unclear. The germline V gene has CDR1 MNHNS and CDR2 SASEGT. The CDR3 totals 12 residues. Trimming stripped 2 bases from V and 7 bases from J, with 6 bases between. The CDR3 DNA sequence: TGTGCCAGCAGTGAACTCGGGCAGCCCCAGCATTTT. Protein product: CASSELGQPQHF.